Sequencing of this TCR beta chain was carried out in a study of T-cell memory formation after mild COVID-19. Whole-study results and caveats: Clones from the second wave (peaking day 37) had unconfirmed SARS-CoV-2 specificity. Clones that got smaller from day 15 to 85 had even CD4/CD8, while clones growing later tipped toward CD4+.

This clonotype was picked up a small number of times. The antigen is undetermined. Amplification by 5'RACE using constant-segment primers produced TCR alpha and TCR beta cDNA libraries that carried sample barcodes and UMIs. Using its own MiXCR run on the 5' RACE reads, TCRdb lists one record per CDR3 protein. Here the sample spans a few hundred thousand distinct CDR3 sequences, around 15% being singletons. With 11 bases removed from V and 3 bases from J, the gap between germline ends came to 13 bases. The CDR3 covers 13 residues. Per germline, CDR1 MNHEY and CDR2 SVGEGT. The specimen was PBMCs or a T cell subset sorted from them (not recorded which). This sequence joins TRBV6-2 or TRBV6-3 and TRBJ2-2; D unclear. This TCR was sampled from a man aged 18-30 years who had mild COVID-19 (a few samples of this study predate the infection). Cell type and time point are not known. Written as DNA, the CDR3 is TGTGCCGCTAAATTGGGGTACACCGGGGAGCTGTTTTTT. As protein: CAAKLGYTGELFF.